There are a few counts of the clone carrying this TCR beta chain. The target antigen is unknown. TCRdb passed the 5' RACE reads through MiXCR, listing each CDR3 protein once. Of hundreds of thousands of distinct CDR3 sequences listed, 20% to 25% are singletons. This sample is drawn from a study of T-cell memory formation after mild COVID-19. Regarding the study as a whole: Balance between CD4 and CD8 was seen in clones contracting day 15 to 85, and a CD4+ lean was seen in later expanders. Of the contracting clones, CD4+ ones lay mainly in CM and EM, and CD8+ ones in EMRA.

Germline V gives CDR1 MGHRA, CDR2 YSYEKL. CDR3 length: 17 residues. Trimming left V 4 bases short and J 0 bases short, with 19 bases between. The receptor's source is an adult woman who had mild COVID-19 (a few samples of this study predate the infection). Cell type and time point are not known. This chain links TRBV4-1 with TRBJ2-7; possibly TRBD1 or TRBD2 for D (6 bases each). The sample consisted of PBMCs or a T cell subset sorted from them (not recorded which). The CDR3, as DNA: TGCGCCAGCAGCCGGAACATGGTGGGGGGCGCCTCCTACGAGCAGTACTTC. Translated, it gives CASSRNMVGGASYEQYF.